This passage covers 6 T cell receptor beta chains from one sample sequenced in a study of T cells in Graves' hyperthyroidism and ophthalmopathy. RNA transcripts served as the template for amplifying TCR beta CDR3 regions. First-round RT-PCR of the TCR CDR3 relied on the HTBI primer set. TCRdb fed the multiplex PCR reads into MiXCR, producing one record per CDR3 protein. The sample consists of roughly 660,000 distinct CDR3 sequences, about 18% of them appearing once. The specimen was blood. The receptors here all came from a man aged 45-65 years with Graves' hyperthyroidism.

The chain combines TRBV5-1 with TRBJ1-6; 11 bases are a match to TRBD1. The CDR3 runs 17 residues. CDR1 and CDR2 from the germline V gene are SGHRS and YFSETQ. Trimming at V came to 3 bases and at J to 2 bases, leaving 4 bases not matched to a gene. The CDR3 here is CASSYRTGGAYNSPLHF. In DNA form, the CDR3 reads TGCGCCAGCAGCTACCGGACAGGGGGCGCCTATAATTCACCCCTCCACTTT.

The V and J genes are TRBV12-3 or TRBV12-4 and TRBJ2-3; no clear D gene. Trimming removed 5 bases from V and 6 bases from J, with 12 bases in between. This CDR3 is built from 13 residues. DNA of the CDR3: TGTGCCAGCAGTACTGAGGTCCCGGATACGCAGTATTTT. Encoded protein: CASSTEVPDTQYF.

This clonotype came up many times. This chain connects TRBV2 to TRBJ2-7; no definite D call. Trimming stripped 7 bases from V and 2 bases from J, with 12 bases between. This CDR3 contains 13 residues. Germline CDR1 reads SNHLY; CDR2 reads FYNNEI. CDR3 coding DNA: TGTGCCAGCACAGAGTTGGCCCCCTACGAGCAGTACTTC. It specifies CASTELAPYEQYF. Filled out from reference TRBV2 and TRBJ2-7, the complete variable domain reads EPEVTQTPSHQVTQMGQEVILRCVPISNHLYFYWYRQILGQKVEFLVSFYNNEISEKSEIFDDQFSVERPDGSNFTLKIRSTKLEDSAMYFCASTELAPYEQYFGPGTRLTVT.

This clonotype was seen many times. This chain uses TRBV18 with TRBJ2-7; 10 nucleotides align to TRBD2. This CDR3 spans 15 amino acids. From germline, CDR1 is KGHSH and CDR2 LQKENI. J gave up 2 bases and V 2 bases, and 3 bases lay outside the gene matches. The CDR3 loop reads CASSPGLAETYEQYF. In DNA form, the CDR3 reads TGTGCCAGCTCACCAGGACTAGCGGAAACCTACGAGCAGTACTTC.

This clonotype appeared many times. J is TRBJ2-3 and V is TRBV28; D possibly matches TRBD1 or TRBD2 (5 bases each). This CDR3 contains 13 residues. V was shortened by 6 bases and J by 7 bases, with 14 bases between the two germline ends. CDR1 is MDHEN, CDR2 SYDVKM, per germline. The CDR3 DNA follows: TGTGCCAGCAGAACAACCGGGACCTATACGCAGTATTTT. Its translation is CASRTTGTYTQYF.

This clonotype has ten or more counts. V and J are TRBV7-9 and TRBJ2-7; TRBD1 matches 8 bases. With 7 bases clipped from V and 7 bases from J, the junction kept 12 bases outside the gene matches. This CDR3 spans 14 amino acids. Germline V lookup: CDR1 SEHNR, CDR2 FQNEAQ (reference sequence). CDR3: CASMLQGVEGEQYF. The DNA for the CDR3 is TGTGCCAGCATGCTACAGGGGGTTGAAGGAGAGCAGTACTTC.